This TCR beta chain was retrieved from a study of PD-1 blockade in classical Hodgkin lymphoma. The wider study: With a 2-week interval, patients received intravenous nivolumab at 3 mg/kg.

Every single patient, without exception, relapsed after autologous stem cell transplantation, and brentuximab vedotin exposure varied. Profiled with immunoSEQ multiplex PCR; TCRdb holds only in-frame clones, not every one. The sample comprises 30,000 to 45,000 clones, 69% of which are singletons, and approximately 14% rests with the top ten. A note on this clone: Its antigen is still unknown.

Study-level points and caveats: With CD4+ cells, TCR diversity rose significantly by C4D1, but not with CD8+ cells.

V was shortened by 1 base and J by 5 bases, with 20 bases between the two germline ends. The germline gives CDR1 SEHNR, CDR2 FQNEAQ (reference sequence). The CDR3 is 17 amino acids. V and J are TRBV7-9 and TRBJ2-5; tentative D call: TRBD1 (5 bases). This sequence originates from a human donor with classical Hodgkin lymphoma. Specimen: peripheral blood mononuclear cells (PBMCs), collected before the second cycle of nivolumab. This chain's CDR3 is CASSLEYISGLRETQYF. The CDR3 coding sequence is TGTGCCAGCAGCTTAGAGTATATATCAGGGCTGAGGGAGACCCAGTACTTC.